Below are 10 T cell receptor beta chains sequenced from a single sample in a study of blood T cells in healthy people across ages. Primed by a sample-barcoded 5' primer and a J-beta primer mix, a second PCR proceeded for about 6 to 11 cycles. TCRdb passed the 5' RACE reads through MiXCR, listing each CDR3 protein once. The sample has nearly 1 million distinct CDR3 sequences, 51% seen once. The sequencing input was blood. The source is a woman aged 55-70 years in good health.

The CDR3 region has the DNA TGCGCCAGCAGCCCTGGTGGGACTCACTCCTACGAGCAGTACTTC. Protein sequence: CASSPGGTHSYEQYF. The rearrangement uses TRBV5-1 and TRBJ2-7, with a possible D match to TRBD2 (6 bases). The CDR3 is 15 amino acids. Trimming removed 4 bases at V and 0 bases at J, with 14 bases between. The V gene's germline CDR1 is SGHRS and CDR2 YFSETQ.

This clonotype appeared a single time. The V and J genes are TRBV11-3 and TRBJ2-3, with TRBD2 matching 11 bases. Germline-derived CDR1 and CDR2 are SGHNT and YENEEA. There are 15 residues in the CDR3. V shed 5 bases, J shed 5 bases, and the junction held 6 bases outside the gene matches. CDR3 in DNA: TGTGCCAGCAGCACGTCGGGACTAGCGGTAGATACGCAGTATTTT. Translation: CASSTSGLAVDTQYF.

The chain is built from TRBV7-2 and TRBJ2-2; 12 positions match TRBD2. V dropped 5 bases and J dropped 4; count of bases not matched to a gene: 5. The CDR3 has 16 residues. Germline-derived CDR1 and CDR2 are SGHTA and FQGNSA. As DNA, the CDR3 is TGTGCCAGCAGCCCTAGCGGGAGGGCCGTCACCGGGGAGCTGTTTTTT. Translated, it gives CASSPSGRAVTGELFF.

The sample holds a few counts of this clonotype. The chain carries TRBV5-1 and TRBJ2-2; D unresolved. CDR3 length equals 14 residues. V lost 4 bases and J 1 base, leaving 8 bases between the germline ends. Germline assignment: CDR1 SGHRS and CDR2 YFSETQ. The CDR3 protein is CASSRAGNTGELFF. For the CDR3, the DNA is TGCGCCAGCAGCCGGGCAGGGAACACCGGGGAGCTGTTTTTT.

The chain combines TRBV27 with TRBJ2-7, with TRBD1 as a possible D gene (6 bases). CDR1 MNHEY and CDR2 SMNVEV come from the germline V gene (reference sequence). The CDR3 consists of 16 residues. The V gene lost 0 bases and the J gene lost 2 bases, with 14 bases spanning the gap. CDR3 sequence: CASSLSAGERPYEQYF. In DNA form, the CDR3 reads TGTGCCAGCAGTTTATCCGCAGGGGAAAGACCCTACGAGCAGTACTTC.

CDR3 in amino acids: CASSQAQGKPYEQYF. The CDR3 DNA is TGTGCCAGCAGCCAAGCGCAGGGGAAACCCTACGAGCAGTACTTC. V and J are TRBV3-1 and TRBJ2-7; D is possibly TRBD1 (6 bases). V was trimmed by 1 base and J by 2 bases, leaving 12 bases between them. From germline, CDR1 is LGHDT and CDR2 YNNKEL (reference sequence). The CDR3 extends over 15 amino acids.

This clonotype has more than one count but fewer than ten. The V and J genes are TRBV12-3 or TRBV12-4 and TRBJ1-6; D gene unclear. The CDR3 loop spans 14 amino acids. V was shortened by 7 bases and J by 6 bases, with 13 bases between the two germline ends. The CDR3 DNA reads TGTGCCAGCACCCTAGACGGAACTAATTCACCCCTCCACTTT. Translated, it gives CASTLDGTNSPLHF.

This clonotype was observed a handful of times. This chain links TRBV4-1 with TRBJ2-5, with no clear D. The DNA end is a closer match to TRBJ2-7, so the J assignment may be wrong. The CDR3 runs to 15 residues. The germline gives CDR1 MGHRA, CDR2 YSYEKL. For the CDR3, the DNA is TGCGCCAGCAGCCAAGGTCTAGGGCCCACCTACGAGCAGTACTTC. It specifies CASSQGLGPTYEQYF.

V gene TRBV27 combines with J gene TRBJ1-6; 8 positions agree with TRBD1. CDR3 length: 15 residues. Germline V gene data show CDR1 as MNHEY and CDR2 as SMNVEV (reference sequence). Germline trimming cut 4 bases from V and 10 bases from J; bases unmatched to any gene: 9. The CDR3: CASSSDRGFGSPLHF. In DNA form, the CDR3 reads TGTGCCAGCAGTTCAGACAGGGGTTTTGGATCACCCCTCCACTTT.

This chain links TRBV29-1 with TRBJ2-3; TRBD1 is a possible D gene (5 bases). Germline values: CDR1 SQVTM, CDR2 ANQGSEA. CDR3 size: 15 residues. Deletions cut 4 bases from V and 2 bases from J, with 16 bases between. CDR3 region: CSVGTRSDPTDTQYF. CDR3 nucleotide sequence: TGCAGCGTTGGGACACGTTCAGATCCCACAGATACGCAGTATTTT.